The present T cell receptor (beta chain) was sequenced within a study of CD8 T cells in ankylosing spondylitis (dated by TCRdb to the late 2010s). Concerning the study at large: T cell receptor beta repertoires were profiled in healthy donors and ankylosing spondylitis patients so that disease-linked TCR variants could be found. In total, the full study cohort was made up of nearly 110 healthy donors and 25 or so ankylosing spondylitis patients. Peripheral blood was sampled, and synovial fluid was additionally collected from ankylosing spondylitis patients.

V loses 3 bases, J loses 6 bases, and the germline ends lie 21 bases apart. In the germline V gene, CDR1 corresponds to MNHNS and CDR2 to SASEGT. From the cysteine up to the phenylalanine, the CDR3 has a length of 17 residues. Only the CDR3 part of the read is kept: 51 bases, read in frame from the first base. Broader findings and caveats from the paper: According to the report, matched synovial fluid samples from ankylosing spondylitis patients were significantly enriched for the disease-linked clones. Some motif variants had previously been reported in the synovial fluid and blood of reactive arthritis patients, which suggests shared mechanisms of disease initiation. A TCR beta motif of eight highly homologous amino acid variants appeared characteristic of blood from ankylosing spondylitis patients. The disease-linked clones showed a CD8+ phenotype and occurred at relatively low frequencies in peripheral blood.

This sample was sequenced with an Illumina HiSeq 2500. TCR beta libraries were prepared by quantitative 5'-RACE with molecular barcodes. The study's own analysis went as follows. A new computational method, built on a probabilistic model of VDJ rearrangement, was used to identify disease-linked TCR variants. TCRdb ran its own pipeline on the public reads, namely fastp trimming at Q25 and MiXCR clone calling, and kept in-frame beta chains. One record per CDR3 amino acid sequence lists the most common genes and DNA. TCRdb's processing, not the authors', yielded these V and J calls. The table for this sample lists under 950,000 distinct CDR3 sequences; roughly 19% of them were counted only once. The ten top clones hold around 19% of the sample. This clonotype was observed a handful of times. Its antigen is still unknown. Base-call qualities are not available, and no considerably larger clone is one nucleotide away.

The chain couples TRBV6-1 to TRBJ2-1; the D segment is perhaps TRBD1 or TRBD2, each sharing 5 matched bases. The TCR originated in a male donor with ankylosing spondylitis. Sequencing was done on a sample of blood, either unsorted or a sorted T cell fraction (not recorded which). The nucleotides are TGTGCCAGCAGTGATACTGGGGGTAGAAGTATGGGCAATGAGCAGTTCTTC. Its product reads: CASSDTGGRSMGNEQFF.